Listed here is a single T cell receptor (beta chain). Its antigen is not known. CD4+ T cells from unexposed donors were obtained before the COVID-19 pandemic (2011-2018). Cryopreserved PBMCs were CD4-enriched, then split into naive and memory cells. The sample belongs to a study of CD4 T cells in relation to SARS-CoV-2 and coronaviruses. General observations from the study: No donor gave both pre-pandemic and post-infection samples. Memory recall responses, not primary responses primed in culture, are what the assay detects.

Method: immunoSEQ multiplex PCR; TCRdb's copy keeps in-frame clones and lacks some. The data show 60,000 to 75,000 clones, more than 80% seen once. The CDR3 spans 17 residues. Per germline, CDR1 SGHDT and CDR2 YYEEEE. V trimming: 3 bases; J trimming: 4 bases; junction bases outside the gene matches: 11. Sequenced: naive CD4+ T cells from PBMCs. Subset denoted: naive CD4+ T cells isolated by negative enrichment. The TCR comes from a human donor in good health. V usage is TRBV5-6 and J usage is TRBJ1-2, with TRBD1 matching 11 bases. In DNA form, the CDR3 reads TGTGCCAGCAGCTGGTGGGTCGTTGGGACAGGGGGCTATGGCTACACCTTC. Its protein is CASSWWVVGTGGYGYTF. The full variable domain, rest sourced from reference TRBV5-6 and TRBJ1-2, is DAGVTQSPTHLIKTRGQQVTLRCSPKSGHDTVSWYQQALGQGPQFIFQYYEEEERQRGNFPDRFSGHQFPNYSSELNVNALLLGDSALYLCASSWWVVGTGGYGYTFGSGTRLTVV.